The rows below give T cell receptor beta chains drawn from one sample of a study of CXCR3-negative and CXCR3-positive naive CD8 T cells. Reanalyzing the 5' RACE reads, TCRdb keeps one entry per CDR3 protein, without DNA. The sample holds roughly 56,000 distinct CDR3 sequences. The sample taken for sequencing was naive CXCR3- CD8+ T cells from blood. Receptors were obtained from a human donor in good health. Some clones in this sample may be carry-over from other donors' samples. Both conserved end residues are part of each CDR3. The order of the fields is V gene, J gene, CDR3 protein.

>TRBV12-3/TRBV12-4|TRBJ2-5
CASSFMGVVAGGQETQYF
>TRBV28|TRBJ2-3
CASSLGGDTQYF
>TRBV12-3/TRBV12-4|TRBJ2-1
CASSLALRASGGKPYNEQFF
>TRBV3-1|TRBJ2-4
CASSQDTGGGYIQYF
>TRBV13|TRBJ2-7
CATSLGIRGGTSIYSYEQYF
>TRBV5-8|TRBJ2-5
CASSSTGTRLKETQYF
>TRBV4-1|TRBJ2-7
CASSQRTGEWHEQYF
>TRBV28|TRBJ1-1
CASRTQRQGVPEAFF
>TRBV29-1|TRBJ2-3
CSVELSGSTDTQYF
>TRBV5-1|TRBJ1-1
CASTTTGMNTEAFF
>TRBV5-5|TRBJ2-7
CASSLAWTDPGTSRHEQYF
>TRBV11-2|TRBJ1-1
CASSTYWTGDNTEAFF
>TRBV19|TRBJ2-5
CASSINERETQYF
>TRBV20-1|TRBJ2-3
CSHGGGETDTQYF
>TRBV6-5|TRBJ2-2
CASSYSKGAANTGELFF
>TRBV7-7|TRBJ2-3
CASSPALATDTQYF
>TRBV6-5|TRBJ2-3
CASSPSQGAQYF
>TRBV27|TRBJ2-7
CASRQGISYEQYF
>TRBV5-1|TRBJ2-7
CASSASGQGALDEQYF
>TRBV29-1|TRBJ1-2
CSVGFGIDYGYTF
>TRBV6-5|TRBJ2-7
CASSPRPFTYEQYF
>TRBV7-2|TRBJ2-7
CASSSPMGQLEQYF
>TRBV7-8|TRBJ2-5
CASSLLSGLAGRGETQYF
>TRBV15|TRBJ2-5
CATSPPQETQYF
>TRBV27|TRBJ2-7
CASSPSGGPSYEQYF
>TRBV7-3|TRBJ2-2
CASSLSSDRGHFPGELFF
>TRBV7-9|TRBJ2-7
CASSEYAGTSEQYF
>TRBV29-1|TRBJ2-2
CSVTKGAGELFF
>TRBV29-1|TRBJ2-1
CSVWTSGGGYNEQFF
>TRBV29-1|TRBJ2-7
CSVELEGWTYEQYF
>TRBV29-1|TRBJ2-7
CSDDGGEPYEQYF
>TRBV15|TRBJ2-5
CATSSGPGLGETQYF
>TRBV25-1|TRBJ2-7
CASTTLLAGGVYEQYF
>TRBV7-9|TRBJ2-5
CASSRWDTGGETQYF
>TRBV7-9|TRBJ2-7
CASSAVDSTPLSYEQYF
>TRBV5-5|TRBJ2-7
CASSLAGIGADEQYF
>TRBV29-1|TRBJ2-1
CSDQDGSYNEQFF
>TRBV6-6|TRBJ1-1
CASNEPGLAGTEAFF
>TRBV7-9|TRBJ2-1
CASSNPSGSVFQFF
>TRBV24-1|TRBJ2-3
CATSPTSGGALDTQYF
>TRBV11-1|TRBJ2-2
CASSLVSSGSTGELFF
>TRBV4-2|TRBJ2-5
CASSLGLAEETQYF
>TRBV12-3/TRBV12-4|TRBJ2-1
CASRNTGGSYNEQFF
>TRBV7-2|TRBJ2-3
CASTILAGSTDTQYF
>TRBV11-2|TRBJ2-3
CASGRSGGLPTDTQYF
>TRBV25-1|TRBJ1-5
CASSEQGSSNQPQHF
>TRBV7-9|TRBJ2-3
CASRLITDTQYF
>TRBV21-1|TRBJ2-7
CASSSDGGTGGHLAYEQYF